Listed below are T cell receptor beta chains from one sample, sequenced in a study of blood T cell repertoires in COVID-19. TCRdb's copy holds only in-frame clones and misses some; the assay was immunoSEQ multiplex PCR. Among roughly 230,000 clones, about 86% were seen once, and the ten largest hold around 3.7%. What was sequenced was PBMCs or T cells enriched from blood (not recorded which). The receptors come from a man over 45 who had recovered from COVID-19. The CDR3 runs from the conserved cysteine through the conserved F or W. D genes are given only for firm matches. Size is stated for part of the rows, as once, few or many counts, or as a class when the clone is expanded.

cdr3_length	clone_size	v_call	j_call	d_call	cdr3_aa	cdr3_nt
11	.	TRBV12-3/TRBV12-4	TRBJ1-2	.	CASTTRGGYTF	TGTGCCAGCACGACACGGGGTGGCTACACCTTC
15	.	TRBV5-6	TRBJ1-2	.	CASSLFTESGYGYTF	TGTGCCAGCAGCTTGTTTACGGAATCGGGCTATGGCTACACCTTC
14	.	TRBV25-1	TRBJ2-7	.	CASSELDGGYEQYF	TGTGCCAGCAGTGAATTGGACGGGGGCTACGAGCAGTACTTC
13	.	TRBV27	TRBJ2-2	TRBD1	CASRTGDTGELFF	TGTGCCAGCAGGACAGGGGACACCGGGGAGCTGTTTTTT
14	once	TRBV10-2	TRBJ1-1	.	CASSEGGENTEAFF	TGCGCCAGCAGTGAGGGCGGGGAAAACACTGAAGCTTTCTTT
13	.	TRBV7-9	TRBJ1-1	.	CASSLGEWTEAFF	TGTGCCAGCAGCTTAGGGGAGTGGACTGAAGCTTTCTTT
13	.	TRBV27	TRBJ1-2	TRBD1	CASSSDRNYGYTF	TGTGCCAGCAGTTCGGACAGGAACTATGGCTACACCTTC
13	.	TRBV19	TRBJ2-4	TRBD1	CASSLGDRNIQYF	TGTGCCAGTAGTCTGGGGGACAGAAACATTCAGTACTTC
16	.	TRBV4-3	TRBJ1-1	TRBD1	CASSQNWDSRNTEAFF	TGCGCCAGCAGCCAAAATTGGGACAGCAGGAACACTGAAGCTTTCTTT
14	.	TRBV2	TRBJ1-2	TRBD1	CASRGDRPVDGYTF	TGTGCCAGCAGGGGGGACAGGCCGGTCGATGGCTACACCTTC
16	.	TRBV7-2	TRBJ2-2	TRBD2	CASSLEVAGATGELFF	TGTGCCAGCAGCTTAGAGGTAGCGGGAGCCACCGGGGAGCTGTTTTTT
15	.	TRBV19	TRBJ2-2	TRBD1	CASSRDRGLTGELFF	TGTGCCAGTAGTCGGGACAGGGGACTCACCGGGGAGCTGTTTTTT
12	few	TRBV10-3	TRBJ2-7	.	CAISETNYEQYF	TGTGCCATCAGTGAGACAAACTACGAGCAGTACTTC
12	.	TRBV10-2	TRBJ2-3	TRBD2	CAGSSGRDTQYF	TGCGCCGGGTCTAGCGGGAGAGATACGCAGTATTTT
16	.	TRBV7-3	TRBJ2-6	TRBD2	CASSSLAGGGANVLTF	TGTGCCAGCAGTTCACTAGCGGGAGGTGGGGCCAACGTCCTGACTTTC
15	.	TRBV5-6	TRBJ2-7	TRBD2	CASSRPGTSDHEQYF	TGTGCCAGCAGCCGGCCGGGGACTAGCGACCACGAGCAGTACTTC
15	.	TRBV19	TRBJ2-1	.	CASSILLSSYNEQFF	TGTGCCAGTAGTATTCTGCTGAGCTCCTACAATGAGCAGTTCTTC
14	.	TRBV30	TRBJ1-4	TRBD1	CAWSGTATNEKLFF	TGTGCCTGGAGCGGGACAGCAACTAATGAAAAACTGTTTTTT
15	few	TRBV11-2	TRBJ2-3	TRBD2	CASSLTGGLTDTQYF	TGTGCCAGCAGCTTAACGGGAGGGCTCACAGATACGCAGTATTTT
13	.	TRBV11-2	TRBJ1-2	.	CASSLGQINGYTF	TGTGCCAGCAGCTTAGGGCAGATTAATGGCTACACCTTC
16	once	TRBV7-8	TRBJ2-7	TRBD1	CASSVRTGGARYEQYF	TGTGCCAGCAGCGTGCGGACAGGGGGCGCCCGGTACGAGCAGTACTTC
13	.	TRBV14	TRBJ2-1	TRBD1	CASSQGTVNEQFF	TGTGCCAGCAGCCAGGGGACAGTCAATGAGCAGTTCTTC
10	.	TRBV20-1	TRBJ2-1	TRBD2	CSAGTSGIFF	TGCAGTGCAGGGACTAGCGGGATCTTCTTC
18	.	TRBV7-8	TRBJ2-7	.	CASSLEVVWETTGYEQYF	TGTGCCAGCAGCTTAGAGGTGGTCTGGGAAACTACGGGGTACGAGCAGTACTTC
14	.	TRBV6-4	TRBJ1-6	TRBD1	CASSEGQGASPLHF	TGTGCCAGCAGTGAAGGACAGGGGGCTTCACCCCTCCACTTT
14	.	TRBV12-5	TRBJ1-1	TRBD1	CASGSQGWGTEAFF	TGTGCTAGTGGGTCACAGGGGTGGGGCACTGAAGCTTTCTTT
16	.	TRBV9	TRBJ2-3	.	CASSERVGLLTDTQYF	TGTGCCAGCAGCGAACGTGTGGGACTCCTCACAGATACGCAGTATTTT
14	.	TRBV19	TRBJ1-2	TRBD1	CASDSRTGNYGYTF	TGTGCCAGTGATTCTCGGACAGGGAACTATGGCTACACCTTC
15	.	TRBV4-1	TRBJ1-5	TRBD1	CASSQGTGDNQPQHF	TGCGCCAGCAGCCAAGGGACAGGGGACAATCAGCCCCAGCATTTT
16	.	TRBV5-1	TRBJ2-3	TRBD2	CASNIPGLANTDTQYF	TGCGCCAGTAATATTCCGGGACTAGCGAATACAGATACGCAGTATTTT
12	.	TRBV7-9	TRBJ2-7	.	CASSLQGYEQYF	TGTGCCAGCAGCTTACAGGGGTACGAGCAGTACTTC
18	few	TRBV28	TRBJ1-3	TRBD1	CASSFLGTGATSGNTIYF	TGTGCCAGCAGTTTTTTGGGGACAGGCGCGACCTCTGGAAACACCATATATTTT
16	.	TRBV9	TRBJ1-6	.	CASSVGPGWKNSPLHF	TGTGCCAGCAGCGTAGGTCCAGGGTGGAAGAATTCACCCCTCCACTTT
20	.	TRBV4-1	TRBJ2-3	TRBD2	CASSPDPGLAGTQSTDTQYF	TGCGCCAGCAGTCCCGACCCGGGACTAGCGGGGACGCAAAGCACAGATACGCAGTATTTT
14	.	TRBV2	TRBJ1-1	.	CTSSVGRMNTEAFF	TGTACCAGCAGTGTCGGCAGGATGAACACTGAAGCTTTCTTT